This T cell receptor beta chain was observed in a study of a mutant IDH1 vaccine in newly diagnosed glioma. The method was immunoSEQ multiplex PCR; TCRdb's version includes in-frame clones alone and lacks a portion of them. Of tens of thousands of clones listed, approximately 75% are singletons. As to this clone: Its antigen is unidentified.

The CDR3 sequence is 19 residues long. V trimming: 2 bases; J trimming: 0 bases; junction bases outside the gene matches: 12. Per germline, CDR1 LGHNA and CDR2 YSLEER. The time point: week 47, end of study. Each dose delivered 300 ug of mutant IDH1 20-mer peptide subcutaneously with imiquimod. This TCR was sampled from a man aged 40-49 years with glioma. This chain connects TRBV4-3 to TRBJ1-1, with 10 bases identical to TRBD1. Sample: PBMCs, taken from a glioma patient whose treatment included an IDH1 peptide vaccine. CDR3 nucleotide sequence: TGCGCCAGCAGCCAACATTTGGACAGGGGGTCCTTCTTGAACACTGAAGCTTTCTTT. It codes for CASSQHLDRGSFLNTEAFF.